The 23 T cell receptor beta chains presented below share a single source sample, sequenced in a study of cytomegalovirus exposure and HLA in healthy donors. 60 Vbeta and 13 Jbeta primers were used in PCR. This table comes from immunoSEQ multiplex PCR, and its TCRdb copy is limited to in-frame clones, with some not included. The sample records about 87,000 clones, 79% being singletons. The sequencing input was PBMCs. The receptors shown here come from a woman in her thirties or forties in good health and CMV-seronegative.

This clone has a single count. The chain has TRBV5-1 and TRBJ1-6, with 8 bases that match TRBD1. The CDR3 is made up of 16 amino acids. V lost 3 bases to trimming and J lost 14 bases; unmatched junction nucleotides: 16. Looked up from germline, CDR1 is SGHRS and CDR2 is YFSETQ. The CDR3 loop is CASSSRPGQDSWSLHF. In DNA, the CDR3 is TGCGCCAGCAGCTCCCGACCGGGACAGGATTCGTGGTCCCTCCACTTT. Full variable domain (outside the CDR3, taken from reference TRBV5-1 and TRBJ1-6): KAGVTQTPRYLIKTRGQQVTLSCSPISGHRSVSWYQQTPGQGLQFLFEYFSETQRNKGNFPGRFSGRQFSNSRSEMNVSTLELGDSALYLCASSSRPGQDSWSLHFGNGTRLTVT.

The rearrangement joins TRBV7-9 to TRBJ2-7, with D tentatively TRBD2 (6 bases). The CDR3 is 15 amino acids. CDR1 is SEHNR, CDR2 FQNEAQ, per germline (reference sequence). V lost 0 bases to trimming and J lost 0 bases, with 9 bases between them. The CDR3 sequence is CASSLAAGSSYEQYF. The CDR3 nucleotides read TGTGCCAGCAGCTTAGCTGCGGGGAGCTCCTACGAGCAGTACTTC.

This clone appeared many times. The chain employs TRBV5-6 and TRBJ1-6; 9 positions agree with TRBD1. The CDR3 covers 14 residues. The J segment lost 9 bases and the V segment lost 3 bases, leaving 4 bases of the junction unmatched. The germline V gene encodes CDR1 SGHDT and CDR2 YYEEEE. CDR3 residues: CASSWDRAGSPLHF. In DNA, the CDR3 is TGTGCCAGCAGCTGGGACAGGGCTGGTTCACCCCTCCACTTT.

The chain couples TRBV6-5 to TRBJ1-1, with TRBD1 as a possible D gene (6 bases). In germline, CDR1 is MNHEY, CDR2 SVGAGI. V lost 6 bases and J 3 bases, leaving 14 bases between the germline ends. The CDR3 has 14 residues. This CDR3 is CASSPRGDDTEAFF. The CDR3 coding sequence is TGTGCCAGCAGCCCCAGGGGAGACGACACTGAAGCTTTCTTT.

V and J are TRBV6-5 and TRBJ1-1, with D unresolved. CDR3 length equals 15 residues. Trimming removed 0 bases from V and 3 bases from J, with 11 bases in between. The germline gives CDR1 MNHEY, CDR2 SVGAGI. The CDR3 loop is CASSYSINSYTEAFF. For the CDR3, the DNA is TGTGCCAGCAGTTACTCGATTAACAGCTACACTGAAGCTTTCTTT.

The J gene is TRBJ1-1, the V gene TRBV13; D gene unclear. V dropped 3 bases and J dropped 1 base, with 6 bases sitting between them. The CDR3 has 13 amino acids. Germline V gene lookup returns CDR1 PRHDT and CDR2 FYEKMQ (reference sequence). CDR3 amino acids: CASSLTWNTEAFF. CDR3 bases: TGTGCCAGCAGCTTGACTTGGAACACTGAAGCTTTCTTT. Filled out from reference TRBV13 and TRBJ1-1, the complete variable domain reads AAGVIQSPRHLIKEKRETATLKCYPIPRHDTVYWYQQGPGQDPQFLISFYEKMQSDKGSIPDRFSAQQFSDYHSELNMSSLELGDSALYFCASSLTWNTEAFFGQGTRLTVV.

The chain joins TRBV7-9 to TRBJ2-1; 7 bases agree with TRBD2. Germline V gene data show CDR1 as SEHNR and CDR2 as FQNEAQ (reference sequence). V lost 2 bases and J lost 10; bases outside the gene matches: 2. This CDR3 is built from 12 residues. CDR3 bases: TGTGCCAGCAGCTTACTAGCGGAAGAGCAGTTCTTC. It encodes CASSLLAEEQFF.

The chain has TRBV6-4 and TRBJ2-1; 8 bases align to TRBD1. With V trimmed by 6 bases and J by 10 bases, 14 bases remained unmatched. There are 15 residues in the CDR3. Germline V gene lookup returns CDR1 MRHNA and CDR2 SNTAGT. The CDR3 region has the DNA TGTGCCAGCAGCGAACAGGGGGTGGTTCCTCGGGAGCAGTTCTTC. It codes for CASSEQGVVPREQFF.

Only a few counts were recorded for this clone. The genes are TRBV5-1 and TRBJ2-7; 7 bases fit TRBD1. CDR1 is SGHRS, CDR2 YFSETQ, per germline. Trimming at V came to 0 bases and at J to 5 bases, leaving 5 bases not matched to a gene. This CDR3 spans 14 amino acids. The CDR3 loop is CASSLEGGAHEQYF. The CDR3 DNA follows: TGCGCCAGCAGCTTGGAAGGGGGCGCCCACGAGCAGTACTTC.

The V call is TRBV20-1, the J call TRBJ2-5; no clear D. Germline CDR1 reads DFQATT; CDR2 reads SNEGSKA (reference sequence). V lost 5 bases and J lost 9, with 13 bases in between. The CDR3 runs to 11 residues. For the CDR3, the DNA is TGCAGTGCTGAACGAGCGCCGGCCCAGTACTTC. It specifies CSAERAPAQYF.

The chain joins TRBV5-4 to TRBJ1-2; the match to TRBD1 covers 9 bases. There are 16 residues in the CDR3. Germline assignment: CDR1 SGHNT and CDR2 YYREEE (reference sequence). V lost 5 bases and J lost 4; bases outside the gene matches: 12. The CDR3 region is CASSQAGQGNSYGYTF. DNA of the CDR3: TGTGCCAGCAGTCAAGCCGGACAGGGGAACTCCTATGGCTACACCTTC.

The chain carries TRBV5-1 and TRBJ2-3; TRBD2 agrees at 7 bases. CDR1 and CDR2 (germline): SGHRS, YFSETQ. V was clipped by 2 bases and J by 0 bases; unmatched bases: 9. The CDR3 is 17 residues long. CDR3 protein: CASSFYSAGFSTDTQYF. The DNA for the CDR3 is TGCGCCAGCAGCTTTTACTCAGCGGGGTTCAGCACAGATACGCAGTATTTT. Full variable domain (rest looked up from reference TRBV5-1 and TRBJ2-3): KAGVTQTPRYLIKTRGQQVTLSCSPISGHRSVSWYQQTPGQGLQFLFEYFSETQRNKGNFPGRFSGRQFSNSRSEMNVSTLELGDSALYLCASSFYSAGFSTDTQYFGPGTRLTVL.

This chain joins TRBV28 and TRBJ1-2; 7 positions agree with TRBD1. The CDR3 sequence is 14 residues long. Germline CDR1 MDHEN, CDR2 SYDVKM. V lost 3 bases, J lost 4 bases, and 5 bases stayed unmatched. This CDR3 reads CASSLEGASYGYTF. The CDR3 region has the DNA TGTGCCAGCAGTTTGGAGGGGGCGAGCTATGGCTACACCTTC.

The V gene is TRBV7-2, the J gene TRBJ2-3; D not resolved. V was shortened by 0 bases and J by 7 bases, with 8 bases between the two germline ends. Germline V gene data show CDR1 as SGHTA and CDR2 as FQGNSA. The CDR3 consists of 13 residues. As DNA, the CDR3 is TGTGCCAGCAGCTTAGCTTGGCAAAATACGCAGTATTTT. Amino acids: CASSLAWQNTQYF. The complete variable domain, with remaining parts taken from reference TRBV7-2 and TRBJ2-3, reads GAGVSQSPSNKVTEKGKDVELRCDPISGHTALYWYRQSLGQGLEFLIYFQGNSAPDKSGLPSDRFSAERTGGSVSTLTIQRTQQEDSAVYLCASSLAWQNTQYFGPGTRLTVL.

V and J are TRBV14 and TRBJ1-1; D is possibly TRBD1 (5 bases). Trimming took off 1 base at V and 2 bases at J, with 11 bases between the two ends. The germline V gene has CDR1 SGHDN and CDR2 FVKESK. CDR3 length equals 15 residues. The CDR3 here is CASSQGQTKNTEAFF. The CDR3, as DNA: TGTGCCAGCAGCCAAGGACAGACCAAAAACACTGAAGCTTTCTTT.

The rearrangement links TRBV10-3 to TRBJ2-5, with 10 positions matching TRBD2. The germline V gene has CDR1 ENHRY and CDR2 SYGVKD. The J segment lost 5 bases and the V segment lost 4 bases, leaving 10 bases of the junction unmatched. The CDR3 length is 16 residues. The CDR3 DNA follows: TGTGCCATCAGTGGAGCGGGGGGGCCTTGGGCGGAGACCCAGTACTTC. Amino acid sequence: CAISGAGGPWAETQYF.

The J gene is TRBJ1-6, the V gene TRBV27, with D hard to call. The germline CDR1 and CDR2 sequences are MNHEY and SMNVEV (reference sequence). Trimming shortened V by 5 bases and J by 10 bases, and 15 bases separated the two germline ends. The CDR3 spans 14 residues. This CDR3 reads CASSEFGKGSPLHF. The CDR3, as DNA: TGTGCCAGCAGTGAATTCGGGAAGGGCTCACCCCTCCACTTT.

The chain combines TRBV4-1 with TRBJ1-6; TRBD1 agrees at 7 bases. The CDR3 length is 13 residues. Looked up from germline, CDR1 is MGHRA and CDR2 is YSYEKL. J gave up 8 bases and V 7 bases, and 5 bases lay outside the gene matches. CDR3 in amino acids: CASKRDSDSPLHF. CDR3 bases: TGCGCCAGCAAAAGGGACAGCGATTCACCCCTCCACTTT.

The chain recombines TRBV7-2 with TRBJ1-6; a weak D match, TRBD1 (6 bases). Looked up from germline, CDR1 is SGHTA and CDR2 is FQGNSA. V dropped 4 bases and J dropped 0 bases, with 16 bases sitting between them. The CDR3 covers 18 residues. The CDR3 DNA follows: TGTGCCAGCAGCTCCCCGCCGGGACAAAGCTCCTATAATTCACCCCTCCACTTT. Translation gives CASSSPPGQSSYNSPLHF.

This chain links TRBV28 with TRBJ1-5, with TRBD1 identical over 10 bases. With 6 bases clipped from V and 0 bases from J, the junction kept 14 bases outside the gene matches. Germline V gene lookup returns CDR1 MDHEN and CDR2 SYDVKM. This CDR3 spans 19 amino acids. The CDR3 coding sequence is TGTGCCAGCAGCTTAGTGGGGGACAGGGGTAGCCTTAGCAATCAGCCCCAGCATTTT. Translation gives CASSLVGDRGSLSNQPQHF.

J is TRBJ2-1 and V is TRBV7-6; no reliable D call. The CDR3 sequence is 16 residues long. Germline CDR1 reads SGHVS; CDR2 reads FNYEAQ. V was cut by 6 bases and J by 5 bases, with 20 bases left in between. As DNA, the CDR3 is TGTGCCAGCAGTCTATATAATCCTCCCCCCCACAATGAGCAGTTCTTC. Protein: CASSLYNPPPHNEQFF.

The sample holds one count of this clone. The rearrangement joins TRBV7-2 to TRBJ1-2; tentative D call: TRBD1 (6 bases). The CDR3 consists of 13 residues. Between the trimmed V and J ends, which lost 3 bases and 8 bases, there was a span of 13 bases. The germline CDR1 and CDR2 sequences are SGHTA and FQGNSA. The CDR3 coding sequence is TGTGCCAGCAGCTTTCAGGCAGGGGAAGGCTACACCTTC. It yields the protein CASSFQAGEGYTF.

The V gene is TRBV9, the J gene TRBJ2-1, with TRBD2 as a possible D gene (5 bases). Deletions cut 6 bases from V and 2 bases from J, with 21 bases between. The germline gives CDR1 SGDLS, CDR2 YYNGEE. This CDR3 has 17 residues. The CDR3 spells CASTSDYPHRPYNEQFF. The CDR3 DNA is TGTGCCAGCACCTCCGACTACCCCCATCGCCCCTACAATGAGCAGTTCTTC. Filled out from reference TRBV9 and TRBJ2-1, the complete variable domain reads DSGVTQTPKHLITATGQRVTLRCSPRSGDLSVYWYQQSLDQGLQFLIQYYNGEERAKGNILERFSAQQFPDLHSELNLSSLELGDSALYFCASTSDYPHRPYNEQFFGPGTRLTVL.